Presented here are 28 T cell receptor beta chains from one specimen sequenced in a study of identical twins. TCRdb re-called the 5' RACE reads with MiXCR, one entry per CDR3 protein. Of over 500,000 distinct CDR3 sequences in the sample, about 20% are singletons; the top ten hold 0.8% to 1%. The same specimen was also included in a second study, on T cells expressing NK-cell markers.

Material for sequencing was CD4+ T cells sorted from blood. The receptors originated from a woman between 18 and 29 years old in good health.

The J gene is TRBJ2-2, the V gene TRBV20-1; 9 nucleotides match TRBD2. Trimming cost V 4 bases and J 7 bases; bases outside gene matches: 4. Germline lookup yields CDR1 DFQATT and CDR2 SNEGSKA (reference sequence). The CDR3 is 13 residues long. CDR3 sequence reads: CSAIAGAIGELFF. CDR3 bases: TGCAGTGCTATAGCGGGAGCGATCGGGGAGCTGTTTTTT.

This chain links TRBV9 with TRBJ1-1; D gene ambiguous. V was trimmed by 0 bases and J by 10 bases, leaving 13 bases between them. The germline CDR1 and CDR2 sequences are SGDLS and YYNGEE. The CDR3 runs 13 residues. DNA for the CDR3: TGTGCCAGCAGCGTAGTAGGGAGTTTCGTAGCTTTCTTT. This encodes CASSVVGSFVAFF. Using reference TRBV9 and TRBJ1-1 for the parts outside the CDR3, the full variable domain is DSGVTQTPKHLITATGQRVTLRCSPRSGDLSVYWYQQSLDQGLQFLIQYYNGEERAKGNILERFSAQQFPDLHSELNLSSLELGDSALYFCASSVVGSFVAFFGQGTRLTVV.

This clonotype has only a few counts. The DNA for the CDR3 is TGTGCCAGCAGCTTAGGTTCTCCAGCGGGTCCTTACGAGCAGTACTTC. Amino acid sequence: CASSLGSPAGPYEQYF. This rearrangement joins TRBV7-8 to TRBJ2-7; TRBD2 might be the D (6 bases). The CDR3 loop spans 16 amino acids. Trimming removed 1 base from V and 4 bases from J, with 17 bases in between. Looked up from germline, CDR1 is SGHVS and CDR2 is FQNEAQ.

The DNA of the CDR3 is TGCGCCAGCAGCCAAGACAGGGGGAGGGGGGGCTACACCTTC. Its protein product is CASSQDRGRGGYTF. V gene TRBV4-3 combines with J gene TRBJ1-2; 7 bases match TRBD1. The length of the CDR3 is 14 residues. The germline CDR1 and CDR2 sequences are LGHNA and YSLEER. V shed 0 bases, J shed 8 bases, and the junction held 6 bases outside the gene matches.

This clonotype was counted a few times. The rearrangement uses TRBV5-1 and TRBJ2-3, with D uncertain. In germline, CDR1 is SGHRS, CDR2 YFSETQ. The CDR3 loop spans 15 amino acids. V shed 4 bases and J shed 5 bases, with 17 bases lying between them. The chain's CDR3 is CASSETIVTGDTQYF. CDR3 DNA sequence: TGCGCCAGCAGCGAAACAATTGTAACGGGAGATACGCAGTATTTT.

This clonotype was seen a few times. The CDR3 here is CATSDSCGRARTDTQYF. In DNA, the CDR3 is TGTGCCACCAGTGATTCGTGCGGGAGGGCCAGGACAGATACGCAGTATTTT. This sequence joins TRBV24-1 and TRBJ2-3; TRBD2 aligns across 9 bases. CDR3 length equals 17 residues. Per the germline V gene, CDR1 is KGHDR and CDR2 is SFDVKD. J lost 3 bases, V lost 2 bases, and 8 bases had no gene match.

Details on this clonotype: At one end, the junction sequence differs from germline, possibly due to a read error. The chain employs TRBV3-1 and TRBJ2-1, with 14 bases aligning to TRBD2. The CDR3 sequence is 15 residues long. In germline, CDR1 is LGHDT, CDR2 YNNKEL (reference sequence). CDR3 bases: TGTGCCACCAGCCAAGTAGGGACTAGCGGGAGTGAGCAGTTCTTC. Protein: CATSQVGTSGSEQFF.

The chain combines TRBV2 with TRBJ2-1, with 7 bases identical to TRBD2. This CDR3 contains 12 residues. In germline, CDR1 is SNHLY, CDR2 FYNNEI. Trimming took 7 bases from V and 8 from J; bases not matched to a gene: 5. The CDR3 DNA is TGTGCCAGCAACGGCGGGGGTGATGAGCAGTTCTTC. It codes for CASNGGGDEQFF.

This chain connects TRBV7-9 to TRBJ1-4; D is uncertain. CDR1 and CDR2 (germline): SEHNR, FQNEAQ (reference sequence). CDR3 length equals 14 residues. V was trimmed by 5 bases and J by 8 bases, leaving 15 bases between them. The CDR3, as DNA: TGTGCCAGCAGCCCCGCGCGGCTTAACGAAAAACTGTTTTTT. Protein product: CASSPARLNEKLFF. Looking up the rest from reference TRBV7-9 and TRBJ1-4 gives the full variable domain: DTGVSQNPRHKITKRGQNVTFRCDPISEHNRLYWYRQTLGQGPEFLTYFQNEAQLEKSRLLSDRFSAERPKGSFSTLEIQRTEQGDSAMYLCASSPARLNEKLFFGSGTQLSVL.

The chain carries TRBV5-1 and TRBJ2-3; D may be TRBD1 (6 bases). The CDR3 extends over 16 amino acids. The V gene's germline CDR1 is SGHRS and CDR2 YFSETQ. Trimming took 3 bases from V and 0 from J, leaving 14 bases between them. CDR3 protein: CASSSTGLSSTDTQYF. CDR3 in DNA: TGCGCCAGCAGCTCCACAGGGCTTTCGAGCACAGATACGCAGTATTTT.

This clonotype appeared many times. This sequence joins TRBV12-3 or TRBV12-4 and TRBJ1-1; D perhaps matches TRBD1 (6 bases). Trimming pared 5 bases from V and 0 bases from J, leaving 13 bases between. The CDR3 extends over 15 amino acids. Here the CDR3 reads CASSGGVQVNTEAFF. The DNA of the CDR3 is TGTGCCAGCAGTGGGGGCGTACAGGTGAACACTGAAGCTTTCTTT.

This clonotype has only a few counts. The V call is TRBV9, the J call TRBJ2-3, with D uncertain. Germline CDR1 is SGDLS and CDR2 is YYNGEE. This CDR3 contains 14 residues. V lost 3 bases and J 3 bases, leaving 11 bases between the germline ends. The CDR3 protein is CASSGQVGTDTQYF. The CDR3 DNA follows: TGTGCCAGCAGCGGTCAGGTTGGAACAGATACGCAGTATTTT.

The gene calls are TRBV2 and TRBJ1-3; D is unresolved. The CDR3 contains 13 residues. V was cut by 7 bases and J by 3 bases, with 10 bases left in between. The germline gives CDR1 SNHLY, CDR2 FYNNEI. In nucleotides, the CDR3 is TGTGCCAGCACCCCCAATTATGGAAACACCATATATTTT. It codes for CASTPNYGNTIYF.

This clonotype was observed a handful of times. The CDR3 loop is CASSLTGTLNTEAFF. The CDR3 nucleotides read TGCGCCAGCAGCCTTACGGGGACACTTAACACTGAAGCTTTCTTT. The chain links TRBV4-3 to TRBJ1-1; D might be TRBD1 (6 bases). V lost 4 bases and J lost 2, with 14 bases in between. CDR3 length: 15 residues. Germline-derived CDR1 and CDR2 are LGHNA and YSLEER.

The CDR3 region is CASRPGRPSEAFF. As DNA, the CDR3 is TGTGCCAGTAGACCGGGACGGCCTTCGGAAGCTTTCTTT. The V and J genes are TRBV19 and TRBJ1-1; possible D gene TRBD1, 5 bases. Germline assignment: CDR1 LNHDA and CDR2 SQIVND (reference sequence). The V and J ends lost 6 bases and 8 bases respectively, with 16 bases between them. The CDR3 extends over 13 amino acids.

As for this clonotype: The germline gene is not matched at one end of the junction; a read error may be the cause. The chain is built from TRBV5-1 and TRBJ1-2; D is uncertain. This CDR3 region has 15 residues. Germline V gene lookup returns CDR1 SGHRS and CDR2 YFSETQ. CDR3 nucleotide sequence: TGCGCCAACAGCTCTCGGGCAGCGGCTAACTATGGCTACACCTTC. It codes for CANSSRAAANYGYTF.

This clonotype came up a few times. This chain connects TRBV15 to TRBJ1-3; no clear D. The CDR3 sequence is 16 residues long. CDR1 LNHNV and CDR2 YYDKDF come from the germline V gene (reference sequence). With 0 bases removed from V and 0 bases from J, the gap between germline ends came to 9 bases. The CDR3 DNA is TGTGCCACCAGCAGAGATGTAAAGCTCTCTGGAAACACCATATATTTT. Protein: CATSRDVKLSGNTIYF. The full variable domain, completed using reference TRBV15 and TRBJ1-3, is DAMVIQNPRYQVTQFGKPVTLSCSQTLNHNVMYWYQQKSSQAPKLLFHYYDKDFNNEADTPDNFQSRRPNTSFCFLDIRSPGLGDTAMYLCATSRDVKLSGNTIYFGEGSWLTVV.

This clonotype was seen a handful of times. This sequence joins TRBV20-1 and TRBJ2-7, with D maybe TRBD1 (5 bases). The CDR3 has 15 amino acids. The V gene's germline CDR1 is DFQATT and CDR2 SNEGSKA (reference sequence). The V and J ends lost 1 base and 1 base respectively, with 14 bases between them. This CDR3 reads CSARAVYTGSYEQYF. In DNA form, the CDR3 reads TGCAGTGCTAGAGCGGTTTACACAGGTTCCTACGAGCAGTACTTC.

This clonotype appeared a few times. This rearrangement joins TRBV20-1 to TRBJ2-7; 12 bases are shared with TRBD2. In germline, CDR1 is DFQATT, CDR2 SNEGSKA (reference sequence). With 1 base clipped from V and 5 bases from J, the junction kept 6 bases outside the gene matches. The CDR3 is 15 amino acids. This CDR3 is CSARAPGLAGHEQYF. The DNA for the CDR3 is TGCAGTGCTAGAGCCCCCGGACTAGCGGGACACGAGCAGTACTTC.

This clonotype came up a few times. V is TRBV30 and J is TRBJ2-1, with D maybe TRBD2 (6 bases). The V gene lost 2 bases and the J gene lost 9 bases, with 14 bases spanning the gap. The CDR3 contains 13 residues. Germline CDR1 is GTSNPN and CDR2 is SVGIG (reference sequence). CDR3 protein: CAWSLRGRSEQFF. The CDR3 DNA follows: TGTGCCTGGAGTCTCCGAGGGAGGTCTGAGCAGTTCTTC.

The gene calls are TRBV2 and TRBJ2-2; no clear D. Germline values: CDR1 SNHLY, CDR2 FYNNEI. The CDR3 covers 14 residues. Between the trimmed V and J ends, which lost 8 bases and 4 bases, there was a span of 14 bases. CDR3 in DNA: TGTGCCAGCCGCCCCCGCAGCTTCACCGGGGAGCTGTTTTTT. It is translated as CASRPRSFTGELFF.

The chain recombines TRBV20-1 with TRBJ2-1, with 7 bases matching TRBD1. The V gene's germline CDR1 is DFQATT and CDR2 SNEGSKA (reference sequence). CDR3 length: 15 residues. The J segment lost 6 bases and the V segment lost 4 bases, leaving 12 bases of the junction unmatched. CDR3 residues: CSATNLLRDSNEQFF. The CDR3 region has the DNA TGCAGTGCTACCAACCTTCTCCGGGACAGCAATGAGCAGTTCTTC.

The rearrangement links TRBV25-1 to TRBJ2-7, with D perhaps matching TRBD1 or TRBD2 (5 bases each). Germline V gives CDR1 MGHDK, CDR2 SYGVNS. Trimming removed 6 bases at V and 4 bases at J, with 16 bases between. The CDR3 contains 14 residues. CDR3 in amino acids: CASSTGRSFYEQYF. Written as DNA, the CDR3 is TGTGCCAGCAGCACGGGACGGTCCTTTTACGAGCAGTACTTC.

For this clonotype: Being one base from a much bigger clone, this may be a read error. V gene TRBV10-3 combines with J gene TRBJ2-3; D is possibly TRBD2 (5 bases). V gave up 8 bases and J gave up 5 bases, with 20 bases separating them. The CDR3 is made up of 15 amino acids. Germline lookup yields CDR1 ENHRY and CDR2 SYGVKD. The CDR3 coding sequence is TGTGCCATCTCCCGAGAGCGGTGGGATGGAGATACGCAGTATTTT. Translation gives CAISRERWDGDTQYF.

V gene TRBV10-3 combines with J gene TRBJ1-2, with TRBD1 as a possible D gene (5 bases). Looked up from germline, CDR1 is ENHRY and CDR2 is SYGVKD. Trimming took off 5 bases at V and 2 bases at J, with 12 bases between the two ends. The CDR3 has 14 amino acids. CDR3 amino acids: CAISRGLSNYGYTF. The CDR3 nucleotides are TGTGCCATCAGTAGGGGACTTAGCAACTATGGCTACACCTTC.

This clonotype turned up a few times. The chain combines TRBV6-1 with TRBJ2-5, with 9 bases identical to TRBD2. In germline, CDR1 is MNHNS, CDR2 SASEGT. This CDR3 is 14 amino acids long. J gave up 4 bases and V 5 bases, and 5 bases lay outside the gene matches. The CDR3 sequence: CASSQGLAVETQYF. CDR3 DNA: TGTGCCAGCAGTCAGGGACTAGCTGTAGAGACCCAGTACTTC.

This clonotype was observed a single time. The chain links TRBV4-1 to TRBJ2-1; no reliable D call. CDR3 length: 14 residues. V gave up 4 bases and J gave up 4 bases, with 11 bases separating them. In germline, CDR1 is MGHRA, CDR2 YSYEKL. In DNA, the CDR3 is TGCGCCAGCAGCCGCCTCGGGCAGTACAATGAGCAGTTCTTC. The encoded protein is CASSRLGQYNEQFF.

There are a few counts of this clonotype. This sequence joins TRBV12-3 or TRBV12-4 and TRBJ1-6, with D possibly being TRBD1 (6 bases). The V end lost 7 bases, the J end lost 6 bases, and 13 bases lay between the germline ends. The CDR3 consists of 14 residues. CDR3 in DNA: TGTGCCAGCACCCGAGGGGGTGGTAATTCACCCCTCCACTTT. It is translated as CASTRGGGNSPLHF.